This T cell receptor (beta chain) was profiled in a study of T cell repertoires in cytomegalovirus infection. Study outcomes and limitations: In two of eight donors, the top clonotype was HLA-C-restricted CMV-specific.

V was shortened by 5 bases and J by 2 bases, with 9 bases between the two germline ends. This CDR3 comprises 13 residues. Per germline, CDR1 SGHVS and CDR2 FNYEAQ. TCRdb re-called the reads with MiXCR, one entry per CDR3 protein. In the table there are about 180,000 distinct CDR3 sequences, roughly 15% of which are singletons. On this clonotype itself: The antigen is unknown.

The material sequenced was CD8+ T cells from PBMCs. J is TRBJ1-2 and V is TRBV7-6; no firm D call. This TCR came from a human donor in good health (CMV status not recorded). Some clones in this sample may be carry-over from other donors' samples. CDR3 DNA: TGTGCCAGCAGCCCGCAAGGGAACTATGGCTACACCTTC. It codes for CASSPQGNYGYTF.